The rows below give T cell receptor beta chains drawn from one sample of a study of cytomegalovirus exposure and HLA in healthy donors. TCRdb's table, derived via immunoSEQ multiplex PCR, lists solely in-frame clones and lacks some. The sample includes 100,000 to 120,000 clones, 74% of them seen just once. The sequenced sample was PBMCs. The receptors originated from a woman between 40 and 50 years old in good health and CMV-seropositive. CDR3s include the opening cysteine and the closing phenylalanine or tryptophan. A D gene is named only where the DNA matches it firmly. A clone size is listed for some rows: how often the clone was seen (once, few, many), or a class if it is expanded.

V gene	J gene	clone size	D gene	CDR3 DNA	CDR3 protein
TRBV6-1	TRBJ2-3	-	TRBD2	TGTGCCAGCAGTGAAAGGCTAGCGGGGTCCACAGATACGCAGTATTTT	CASSERLAGSTDTQYF
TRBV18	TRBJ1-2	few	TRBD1	TGTGCCAGCTCACTTGGGACCAGGGGGAAGGTTATGAAAGGCTATGGCTACACCTTC	CASSLGTRGKVMKGYGYTF
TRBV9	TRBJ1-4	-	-	TGTGCCAGCAGCGCCCCAGGGTTCACTAATGAAAAACTGTTTTTT	CASSAPGFTNEKLFF
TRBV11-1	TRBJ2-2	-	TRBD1	TGTGCCAGCAGCCTACAGGGGGCTGGCACCGGGGAGCTGTTTTTT	CASSLQGAGTGELFF
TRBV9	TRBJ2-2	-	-	TGTGCCAGCAGCGTAGAGGGGTCGTGGCTGTTTTTT	CASSVEGSWLFF
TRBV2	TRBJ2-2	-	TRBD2	TGTGCCAGCAGCCTACTAGCGGGAGTTGGTACCGGGGAGCTGTTTTTT	CASSLLAGVGTGELFF
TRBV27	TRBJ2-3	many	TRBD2	TGTGCCAGCAGTTTTGGGAGGGCTTCAGATACGCAGTATTTT	CASSFGRASDTQYF
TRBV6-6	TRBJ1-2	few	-	TGTGCCAGCAGGGAACCCCAGGGGTTTGGCTACACCTTC	CASREPQGFGYTF
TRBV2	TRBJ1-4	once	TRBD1	TGTGCCAGCAGTCTCCGGACAGGGGGGCCTAATGAAAAACTGTTTTTT	CASSLRTGGPNEKLFF
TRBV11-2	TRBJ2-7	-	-	TGTGCCAGCAGCGTAATGGACAGAGCCTACGAGCAGTACTTC	CASSVMDRAYEQYF
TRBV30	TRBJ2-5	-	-	TGTGCCTGGAGTTGGCAGGGAGGACAGTACTTC	CAWSWQGGQYF
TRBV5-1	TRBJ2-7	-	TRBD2	TGCGCCAGCAGGTGGGAGACTAGCGGGAGTCGGCAGTACTTC	CASRWETSGSRQYF
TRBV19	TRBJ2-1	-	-	TGTGCCAGTAGTACCATAGCCAATGAGCAGTTCTTC	CASSTIANEQFF
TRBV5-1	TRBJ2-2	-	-	TGCGCCAGCAGCCCCACCCAGGGGCATAGGGACGGGGAGCTGTTTTTT	CASSPTQGHRDGELFF